Following are 27 T cell receptor beta chains from one sample sequenced in a study of human T cells and chemical hapten exposure. TCRdb used MiXCR to reprocess the RACE reads, holding one entry per CDR3 protein. Seen here are 60,000 to 80,000 distinct CDR3 sequences, about 6% observed once, and the top ten hold roughly 3%. Time point meaning: healthy volunteer bleed at 6 weeks. The authors' total RNA extraction used unfractionated whole blood. The specimen sequenced was whole blood. Receptor source: a female donor in good health. Some clones in this sample may be carry-over from other donors' samples.

This clonotype appeared many times. The chain recombines TRBV30 with TRBJ2-1; D call uncertain. The germline CDR1 and CDR2 sequences are GTSNPN and SVGIG (reference sequence). V lost 2 bases, J lost 3 bases, and 2 bases lay in between. CDR3 length equals 11 residues. CDR3 sequence reads: CAWSNYNEQFF. The CDR3 DNA follows: TGTGCCTGGAGTAACTACAATGAGCAGTTCTTC.

The sample holds many counts of this clonotype. This chain joins TRBV20-1 and TRBJ2-7; no reliable D call. This CDR3 contains 16 residues. The V gene lost 3 bases and the J gene lost 2 bases, with 20 bases spanning the gap. Germline V CDR1 and CDR2: DFQATT, SNEGSKA (reference sequence). CDR3 nucleotide sequence: TGCAGTGCTAGGGGTAGGTCCGCTAGTGGCCCCTACGAGCAGTACTTC. This translates into CSARGRSASGPYEQYF.

The V and J genes are TRBV27 and TRBJ2-3; weak D call: TRBD1 (6 bases). Germline V lookup: CDR1 MNHEY, CDR2 SMNVEV (reference sequence). Trimming removed 0 bases from V and 0 bases from J, with 10 bases in between. The CDR3 is 16 amino acids. The CDR3 here is CASSLSDSYSTDTQYF. The CDR3 bases are TGTGCCAGCAGTTTATCGGACAGCTATAGCACAGATACGCAGTATTTT.

This clonotype was seen ten or more times. The V and J genes are TRBV6-5 and TRBJ1-2; no definite D call. From germline, CDR1 is MNHEY and CDR2 SVGAGI. CDR3 length: 12 residues. The germline V and J ends were trimmed by 8 bases and 4 bases, with 11 bases remaining between them. The CDR3 DNA reads as TGTGCCAGCTGGCGGGCCGGCTATGGCTACACCTTC. It translates to CASWRAGYGYTF.

The chain has TRBV2 and TRBJ2-3; TRBD2 aligns across 7 bases. Looked up from germline, CDR1 is SNHLY and CDR2 is FYNNEI. This CDR3 has 13 residues. V dropped 10 bases and J dropped 2; count of bases not matched to a gene: 6. CDR3 amino acids: CANAAGITDTQYF. DNA of the CDR3: TGTGCCAACGCAGCGGGAATCACAGATACGCAGTATTTT.

At least ten counts were recorded for this clonotype. The chain couples TRBV28 to TRBJ2-7; D possibly corresponds to TRBD1 (6 bases). Germline assignment: CDR1 MDHEN and CDR2 SYDVKM. This CDR3 is 16 amino acids long. With 5 bases removed from V and 0 bases from J, the gap between germline ends came to 17 bases. The CDR3: CASSSPDRIISYEQYF. The CDR3 DNA sequence: TGTGCCAGCAGTAGCCCGGACAGAATAATCTCCTACGAGCAGTACTTC.

The chain recombines TRBV5-1 with TRBJ2-1, with D perhaps matching TRBD1 (5 bases). The V end was cut by 4 bases, the J end by 2 bases, with 13 bases between. The CDR3 loop spans 15 amino acids. Germline CDR1 SGHRS, CDR2 YFSETQ. The CDR3 loop reads CASSQNMGPYNEQFF. The CDR3 DNA follows: TGCGCCAGCAGCCAGAACATGGGGCCCTACAATGAGCAGTTCTTC.

The rearrangement uses TRBV14 and TRBJ1-3, with D perhaps matching TRBD1 (6 bases). V lost 1 base and J 4 bases, leaving 11 bases between the germline ends. CDR3 length: 15 amino acids. Germline CDR1 reads SGHDN; CDR2 reads FVKESK. The CDR3 sequence is CASSQATGRGNTIYF. The DNA for the CDR3 is TGTGCCAGCAGCCAAGCAACAGGGAGGGGAAACACCATATATTTT.

This clonotype was seen at least ten times. As DNA, the CDR3 is TGCAGCGTTACGTCGACTAGCGGAGATACGCAGTATTTT. Translation: CSVTSTSGDTQYF. The chain is built from TRBV29-1 and TRBJ2-3; 9 bases match TRBD2. With 5 bases clipped from V and 5 bases from J, the junction kept 5 bases outside the gene matches. The V gene's germline CDR1 is SQVTM and CDR2 ANQGSEA. The CDR3 extends over 13 amino acids.

This clonotype showed up many times. The chain recombines TRBV12-3 or TRBV12-4 with TRBJ2-7; perhaps D is TRBD1 or TRBD2 (5 bases each). The CDR3 sequence is 16 residues long. Trimming took off 6 bases at V and 5 bases at J, with 23 bases between the two ends. CDR3 in amino acids: CASSHSRGRELHEQYF. The CDR3 DNA reads TGTGCCAGCAGCCACTCCCGGGGCAGGGAATTGCACGAGCAGTACTTC.

This clonotype was counted ten times or more. The chain joins TRBV21-1 to TRBJ2-5; the table gives TRBD1 as D, unverified against the DNA. TRBV21-1 is a pseudogene locus. CDR3 size: 19 residues. CDR3 in amino acids: CASSARKVSQVPCGETQYF. In DNA, the CDR3 is TGTGCCAGCAGCGCCAGAAAAGTGAGCCAGGTCCCTTGCGGAGAGACCCAGTACTTC.

The chain combines TRBV2 with TRBJ1-5; D gene unclear. CDR1 is SNHLY, CDR2 FYNNEI, per germline. This CDR3 is 10 amino acids long. Trimming took 6 bases from V and 12 from J, leaving 9 bases between them. CDR3 nucleotides: TGTGCCAGCAGAGGATGGCGCCAGCATTTT. This codes for CASRGWRQHF.

This clonotype was seen a handful of times. This sequence joins TRBV20-1 and TRBJ1-1; D is unclear. The germline CDR1 and CDR2 sequences are DFQATT and SNEGSKA (reference sequence). V lost 0 bases, J lost 1 base, and 12 bases lay in between. The CDR3 is made up of 15 amino acids. DNA for the CDR3: TGCAGTGCTAGAGATGGTCTATCCGGGAACACTGAAGCTTTCTTT. Amino acids: CSARDGLSGNTEAFF.

This clonotype has a handful of counts. V gene TRBV6-5 combines with J gene TRBJ1-5; D is undetermined. Germline CDR1 is MNHEY and CDR2 is SVGAGI. Trimming left V 6 bases short and J 3 bases short, with 9 bases between. This CDR3 region has 13 residues. The DNA for the CDR3 is TGTGCCAGCAGCCGAACTTACAATCAGCCCCAGCATTTT. Translation: CASSRTYNQPQHF.

The table lists this clonotype with a few counts. The chain is built from TRBV14 and TRBJ1-2, with D maybe TRBD1 (5 bases). From germline, CDR1 is SGHDN and CDR2 FVKESK. The CDR3 covers 15 residues. Trimming took off 0 bases at V and 4 bases at J, with 12 bases between the two ends. The CDR3 region has the DNA TGTGCCAGCAGCCAAGATTGGCAGGGCAGCTATGGCTACACCTTC. It is translated as CASSQDWQGSYGYTF.

This clonotype was seen at least ten times. V gene TRBV30 combines with J gene TRBJ1-1; D remains unclear. In germline, CDR1 is GTSNPN, CDR2 SVGIG (reference sequence). There are 16 residues in the CDR3. Trimming left V 0 bases short and J 2 bases short, with 16 bases between. The CDR3 protein is CAWSVEVRFKNTEAFF. Written as DNA, the CDR3 is TGTGCCTGGAGTGTAGAGGTCAGATTCAAAAACACTGAAGCTTTCTTT.

This clonotype was detected many times. The chain is built from TRBV12-3 or TRBV12-4 and TRBJ1-4; D gene ambiguous. CDR3 size: 14 residues. V was cut by 4 bases and J by 0 bases, with 6 bases left in between. CDR3 residues: CASSYGTTNEKLFF. CDR3 DNA sequence: TGTGCCAGCAGTTATGGGACAACTAATGAAAAACTGTTTTTT.

The V call is TRBV28, the J call TRBJ2-7, with D maybe TRBD1 (6 bases). V lost 5 bases and J lost 3, with 14 bases in between. Looked up from germline, CDR1 is MDHEN and CDR2 is SYDVKM. This CDR3 region has 14 residues. The CDR3 is CASSPRGRGYEQYF. In DNA, the CDR3 is TGTGCCAGCAGTCCCCGTGGCAGGGGCTACGAGCAGTACTTC.

This clonotype has at least ten counts. The V call is TRBV20-1, the J call TRBJ1-5; D remains unclear. Germline V gene sequence: CDR1 DFQATT, CDR2 SNEGSKA (reference sequence). Trimming stripped 6 bases from V and 3 bases from J, with 12 bases between. This CDR3 is built from 13 residues. The CDR3 DNA follows: TGCAGTGCCCGGATCGCGTACAATCAGCCCCAGCATTTT. This encodes CSARIAYNQPQHF.

This clonotype was counted at least ten times. The chain joins TRBV6-6 to TRBJ2-7; the match to TRBD1 covers 7 bases. This CDR3 is 15 amino acids long. With V trimmed by 6 bases and J by 2 bases, 10 bases remained unmatched. Looked up from germline, CDR1 is MNHNY and CDR2 is SVGAGI (reference sequence). CDR3 amino acids: CASSHQGTGAYEQYF. For the CDR3, the DNA is TGTGCCAGCAGCCACCAAGGCACAGGGGCCTACGAGCAGTACTTC.

There are many counts of this clonotype. The chain carries TRBV12-3 or TRBV12-4 and TRBJ2-7; no clear D. The CDR3 is made up of 12 amino acids. V lost 2 bases and J lost 6, with 8 bases in between. The CDR3 DNA reads TGTGCCAGCAGTTTAAGTCCCCGCGAGCAGTACTTC. It yields the protein CASSLSPREQYF.

This clonotype was recorded a few times. The chain joins TRBV28 to TRBJ1-6; D is uncertain. There are 15 residues in the CDR3. CDR1 is MDHEN, CDR2 SYDVKM, per germline. Deletions cut 3 bases from V and 0 bases from J, with 6 bases between. CDR3 residues: CASSFVSSYNSPLHF. DNA for the CDR3: TGTGCCAGCAGTTTTGTTAGCTCCTATAATTCACCCCTCCACTTT.

This clonotype has at least ten counts. The chain employs TRBV4-1 and TRBJ2-3; D remains ambiguous. This CDR3 has 16 residues. Germline V gives CDR1 MGHRA, CDR2 YSYEKL. V dropped 1 base and J dropped 0 bases, with 11 bases sitting between them. CDR3 loop: CASSQGLAPSTDTQYF. CDR3 nucleotides: TGCGCCAGCAGCCAAGGTTTAGCCCCTAGCACAGATACGCAGTATTTT.

This clonotype occurred many times. The gene calls are TRBV11-2 and TRBJ2-3; possible D gene TRBD2, 5 bases. The CDR3 length is 14 residues. Looked up from germline, CDR1 is SGHAT and CDR2 is FQNNGV. Trimming cost V 5 bases and J 4 bases, with 13 bases left between them. The CDR3 bases are TGTGCCAGCAGCCCCTGGGAGTTGGCAGATACGCAGTATTTT. This encodes CASSPWELADTQYF. Combining the CDR3 with reference TRBV11-2 and TRBJ2-3 gives the whole variable domain EAGVAQSPRYKIIEKRQSVAFWCNPISGHATLYWYQQILGQGPKLLIQFQNNGVVDDSQLPKDRFSAERLKGVDSTLKIQPAKLEDSAVYLCASSPWELADTQYFGPGTRLTVL.

The chain couples TRBV20-1 to TRBJ1-6; 7 nucleotides agree with TRBD1. The germline V gene encodes CDR1 DFQATT and CDR2 SNEGSKA (reference sequence). J lost 5 bases, V lost 2 bases, and 6 bases had no gene match. The CDR3 is 15 residues long. This CDR3 is CSARLDRVNNSPLHF. The CDR3 nucleotides read TGCAGTGCTAGACTCGACAGGGTTAATAATTCACCCCTCCACTTT.

This clonotype was observed at least ten times. The chain links TRBV10-3 to TRBJ2-3, with D possibly TRBD1 on 6 matching bases. V dropped 4 bases and J dropped 5 bases, with 22 bases sitting between them. CDR1 is ENHRY, CDR2 SYGVKD, per germline. The length of the CDR3 is 17 residues. The CDR3, as DNA: TGTGCCATCAGTGCCCCCCGAGGGGGAGCGACCATAGATACGCAGTATTTT. Its protein product is CAISAPRGGATIDTQYF.

This clonotype has a count of ten or more. The chain employs TRBV7-9 and TRBJ1-4; D gene unclear. Germline assignment: CDR1 SEHNR and CDR2 FQNEAQ (reference sequence). This CDR3 is built from 9 residues. Trimming took 8 bases from V and 16 from J, leaving 11 bases between them. This CDR3 reads CASRRKGFF. The CDR3 region has the DNA TGTGCCAGCCGACGTAAGGGGTTTTTT.